A single sample gave rise to the 26 T cell receptor beta chains below, sequenced in a study of cytomegalovirus exposure and HLA in healthy donors (dated by TCRdb to 2015 to 2018). The library was generated by the immunoSEQ multiplex PCR assay. For the multiplex PCR, a mixture combining 60 forward primers for TCR Vbeta segments and 13 reverse primers for TCR Jbeta segments was used. TCRdb holds this immuneACCESS table with in-frame rearrangements only. Some clones are missing; in checked studies, unresolved V genes explain under half, and the rest has no known cause. Within this sample are over 140,000 clones, with almost 85% of them counted one time only. 1.4% to 1.5% of the sample rests with the top ten. The specimen sequenced was PBMCs. The source is a man aged 30 to 45 in good health and CMV-seropositive.

This chain connects TRBV11-2 to TRBJ1-6; no firm D call. CDR1 is SGHAT, CDR2 FQNNGV, per germline. The CDR3 totals 13 residues. The V and J ends lost 0 bases and 8 bases respectively, with 5 bases between them. The CDR3 DNA reads as TGTGCCAGCAGCTTAGAGGGAGATTCACCCCTCCACTTT. Protein product: CASSLEGDSPLHF.

The chain combines TRBV6-5 with TRBJ2-3; a possible D gene is TRBD1 (5 bases). The CDR3 loop spans 14 amino acids. V was clipped by 5 bases and J by 0 bases, with 9 bases between them. Germline CDR1 MNHEY, CDR2 SVGAGI. CDR3 DNA sequence: TGTGCCAGCAGTCCCAGGGCTAGCACAGATACGCAGTATTTT. Protein: CASSPRASTDTQYF.

This clone was seen more than once but under ten times. The chain carries TRBV11-2 and TRBJ1-1; D is ambiguous. V was pared by 0 bases and J by 8 bases, with 10 bases between. Germline CDR1 SGHAT, CDR2 FQNNGV. This CDR3 comprises 13 residues. CDR3 sequence (DNA): TGTGCCAGCAGCTTAGATATTACAGCCGAAGCTTTCTTT. It codes for CASSLDITAEAFF.

The gene calls are TRBV5-1 and TRBJ2-2, with a tentative D call TRBD1 (6 bases). From germline, CDR1 is SGHRS and CDR2 YFSETQ. This CDR3 comprises 15 residues. V was shortened by 5 bases and J by 4 bases, with 15 bases between the two germline ends. Here the CDR3 reads CASRSTGLFTGELFF. The CDR3 region has the DNA TGCGCCAGCAGATCGACAGGACTCTTCACCGGGGAGCTGTTTTTT.

This chain connects TRBV7-9 to TRBJ2-1; possible D gene TRBD2, 5 bases. Germline assignment: CDR1 SEHNR and CDR2 FQNEAQ (reference sequence). Deletions cut 5 bases from V and 5 bases from J, with 19 bases between. The CDR3 covers 16 residues. As DNA, the CDR3 is TGTGCCAGCAGCCCCCGCGGACTTCAGATAAACAATGAGCAGTTCTTC. Protein: CASSPRGLQINNEQFF.

This clone is a singleton in its sample. The chain employs TRBV6-1 and TRBJ2-1, with 8 nucleotides matching TRBD2. The V and J ends lost 6 bases and 10 bases, in that order; junction bases with no gene match: 14. This CDR3 contains 15 residues. Germline V lookup: CDR1 MNHNS, CDR2 SASEGT. Here the CDR3 DNA reads TGTGCCAGCAGGTTGTCGCAGCGGGAGATATGGGAGCAGTTCTTC. This encodes CASRLSQREIWEQFF.

The chain uses TRBV18 and TRBJ2-1; D might be TRBD2 (7 bases). Germline CDR1 reads KGHSH; CDR2 reads LQKENI. Deletions cut 0 bases from V and 3 bases from J, with 9 bases between. This CDR3 is built from 15 residues. CDR3: CASSPPGGLYNEQFF. In DNA, the CDR3 is TGTGCCAGCTCACCACCGGGGGGGCTCTACAATGAGCAGTTCTTC.

This chain connects TRBV13 to TRBJ2-7, with TRBD2 identical over 15 bases. The germline gives CDR1 PRHDT, CDR2 FYEKMQ (reference sequence). V trimming: 4 bases; J trimming: 0 bases; junction bases outside the gene matches: 10. The CDR3 has 19 amino acids. CDR3 residues: CASSYGLAGGNRLSYEQYF. DNA of the CDR3: TGTGCCAGCAGCTACGGACTAGCGGGAGGGAATCGGCTCTCCTACGAGCAGTACTTC.

The rearrangement links TRBV4-2 to TRBJ2-3; 10 bases line up with TRBD2. Germline V gene sequence: CDR1 LGHNA, CDR2 YNFKEQ. The trim removed 5 bases at V and 1 base at J, leaving 6 bases unmatched. The CDR3 runs 16 residues. CDR3 in DNA: TGTGCCAGCAGCTCTATAGCGGGGGGACGCACAGATACGCAGTATTTT. Translating it yields CASSSIAGGRTDTQYF.

The rearrangement uses TRBV6-6 and TRBJ2-1; 7 bases match TRBD2. The J segment lost 3 bases and the V segment lost 4 bases, leaving 6 bases of the junction unmatched. CDR1 and CDR2 (germline): MNHNY, SVGAGI (reference sequence). The CDR3 extends over 15 amino acids. DNA of the CDR3: TGTGCCAGCAGTTTGGAGGGAGGGGTCTACAATGAGCAGTTCTTC. Protein: CASSLEGGVYNEQFF.

This clone has only one observation. The gene calls are TRBV27 and TRBJ2-7; a weak D match, TRBD1 (6 bases). V lost 5 bases to trimming and J lost 2 bases, with 13 bases between them. Germline CDR1 is MNHEY and CDR2 is SMNVEV (reference sequence). This CDR3 spans 14 amino acids. The CDR3 is CASSKGTTAYEQYF. The CDR3 nucleotides are TGTGCCAGCAGTAAAGGGACAACCGCCTACGAGCAGTACTTC.

The chain employs TRBV7-9 and TRBJ2-7, with 13 bases matching TRBD2. Trimming at V came to 1 base and at J to 5 bases, leaving 8 bases not matched to a gene. Germline loops: CDR1 SEHNR, CDR2 FQNEAQ (reference sequence). The CDR3 has 17 amino acids. CDR3 amino acids: CASSLGGLAGVYDEQYF. DNA for the CDR3: TGTGCCAGCAGCTTAGGAGGACTAGCGGGAGTATATGACGAGCAGTACTTC.

This clone has a handful of counts. V is TRBV5-4 and J is TRBJ1-4, with TRBD1 identical over 7 bases. Germline values: CDR1 SGHNT, CDR2 YYREEE (reference sequence). The length of the CDR3 is 16 residues. The V and J ends lost 3 bases and 0 bases, in that order; junction bases with no gene match: 5. Here the CDR3 DNA reads TGTGCCAGCAGCTCTGGACAGGCCACAACTAATGAAAAACTGTTTTTT. It is translated as CASSSGQATTNEKLFF. The full variable domain, with the rest looked up from reference TRBV5-4 and TRBJ1-4, is ETGVTQSPTHLIKTRGQQVTLRCSSQSGHNTVSWYQQALGQGPQFIFQYYREEENGRGNFPPRFSGLQFPNYSSELNVNALELDDSALYLCASSSGQATTNEKLFFGSGTQLSVL.

In this sample, this clone is medium-sized. J is TRBJ2-1 and V is TRBV4-1; D possibly corresponds to TRBD1 (6 bases). This CDR3 region has 14 residues. V gave up 0 bases and J gave up 9 bases, with 12 bases separating them. Germline lookup yields CDR1 MGHRA and CDR2 YSYEKL. This CDR3 is CASSQDGTPPEQFF. In DNA, the CDR3 is TGCGCCAGCAGCCAAGATGGGACACCACCTGAGCAGTTCTTC.

The chain employs TRBV19 and TRBJ2-6; D is possibly TRBD2 (6 bases). The CDR3 contains 15 residues. The V end was cut by 3 bases, the J end by 4 bases, with 10 bases between. The V gene's germline CDR1 is LNHDA and CDR2 SQIVND (reference sequence). The CDR3 DNA is TGTGCCAGTAGTATGGGGGAGGCGGGGGCCAACGTCCTGACTTTC. Protein: CASSMGEAGANVLTF.

The chain recombines TRBV7-8 with TRBJ1-1, with TRBD1 matching 10 bases. With 3 bases clipped from V and 6 bases from J, the junction kept 13 bases outside the gene matches. The CDR3 is made up of 17 amino acids. CDR1 and CDR2 (germline): SGHVS, FQNEAQ. CDR3 residues: CASSFRDRGHQVAEAFF. The CDR3 bases are TGTGCCAGCAGCTTCCGGGACAGGGGACATCAGGTCGCTGAAGCTTTCTTT.

The genes are TRBV6-5 and TRBJ2-7; 8 bases fit TRBD2. In germline, CDR1 is MNHEY, CDR2 SVGAGI. The CDR3 runs to 15 residues. J was trimmed by 3 bases and V by 1 base; bases with no gene match: 5. This CDR3 is CASSYWLAGNYEQYF. CDR3 sequence (DNA): TGTGCCAGCAGTTACTGGCTAGCGGGCAACTACGAGCAGTACTTC.

The rearrangement joins TRBV4-1 to TRBJ1-2; TRBD1 is a possible D gene (5 bases). CDR1 is MGHRA and CDR2 is YSYEKL in the germline V gene. With 0 bases removed from V and 8 bases from J, the gap between germline ends came to 16 bases. The CDR3 runs to 15 residues. The CDR3 loop reads CASSQESVARGGYTF. The CDR3 nucleotides read TGCGCCAGCAGCCAAGAATCGGTGGCCCGGGGGGGCTACACCTTC.

The J gene is TRBJ2-3, the V gene TRBV5-4; D is possibly TRBD2 (7 bases). CDR3 length: 14 amino acids. Trimming shortened V by 4 bases and J by 2 bases, and 11 bases separated the two germline ends. Germline CDR1 reads SGHNT; CDR2 reads YYREEE (reference sequence). CDR3 loop: CASSPGGPTDTQYF. As DNA, the CDR3 is TGTGCCAGCAGCCCCGGGGGGCCCACAGATACGCAGTATTTT. Complete variable domain (other parts from reference TRBV5-4 and TRBJ2-3): ETGVTQSPTHLIKTRGQQVTLRCSSQSGHNTVSWYQQALGQGPQFIFQYYREEENGRGNFPPRFSGLQFPNYSSELNVNALELDDSALYLCASSPGGPTDTQYFGPGTRLTVL.

The chain uses TRBV5-1 and TRBJ2-3; 7 bases are shared with TRBD2. The germline CDR1 and CDR2 sequences are SGHRS and YFSETQ. The V segment lost 4 bases and the J segment 5 bases; nucleotides outside the gene matches: 10. The CDR3 loop spans 15 amino acids. CDR3 DNA sequence: TGCGCCAGCAGCCCACAAGCGGGGTTACGAGATACGCAGTATTTT. This sequence encodes CASSPQAGLRDTQYF.

The CDR3 is CASSYTGRSDQYF. The DNA of the CDR3 is TGTGCCAGCAGTTACACGGGAAGAAGCGACCAGTACTTC. The V gene is TRBV6-6, the J gene TRBJ2-5; a possible D gene is TRBD2 (5 bases). Germline-derived CDR1 and CDR2 are MNHNY and SVGAGI (reference sequence). V lost 2 bases, J lost 10 bases, and 14 bases lay in between. This CDR3 is 13 amino acids long.

CDR3 nucleotides: TGCGCCAGCTCATTCCGGGACACACGAGGGGAGCAGTTCTTC. As protein: CASSFRDTRGEQFF. The V call is TRBV23-1, the J call TRBJ2-1; TRBD1 might be the D (6 bases). TRBV23-1 carries the ORF label, with uncertain function. The CDR3 has 14 amino acids. Trimming pared 8 bases from V and 10 bases from J, leaving 21 bases between.

The chain carries TRBV6-1 and TRBJ2-5; D possibly corresponds to TRBD2 (6 bases). The end of the DNA aligns better with TRBJ2-7, so the J call may be wrong. Germline V gene lookup returns CDR1 MNHNS and CDR2 SASEGT. The CDR3 is made up of 16 amino acids. The CDR3 protein is CASSEALDGGSYEQYF. Written as DNA, the CDR3 is TGTGCCAGCAGTGAAGCGCTTGACGGGGGTTCCTACGAGCAGTACTTC.

The V and J genes are TRBV11-1 and TRBJ1-5; 10 nucleotides line up with TRBD1. The length of the CDR3 is 18 residues. Per the germline V gene, CDR1 is SGHAT and CDR2 is FQDESV (reference sequence). Trimming cost V 7 bases and J 0 bases; bases outside gene matches: 12. The CDR3 nucleotides are TGTGCCAGCACCCAGGGACAGGGGCGCTCCCCTAGCAATCAGCCCCAGCATTTT. Translated, it gives CASTQGQGRSPSNQPQHF.

The chain couples TRBV9 to TRBJ2-1; 10 bases align to TRBD2. Germline V gives CDR1 SGDLS, CDR2 YYNGEE. The J segment lost 7 bases and the V segment lost 3 bases, leaving 10 bases of the junction unmatched. The CDR3 covers 16 residues. The CDR3 bases are TGTGCCAGCAGCGGGGGGGGGCTAGCGGGAGTAAATGAGCAGTTCTTC. It yields the protein CASSGGGLAGVNEQFF.

The chain joins TRBV6-1 to TRBJ1-1; D is possibly TRBD1 (5 bases). CDR3 length equals 12 residues. Germline assignment: CDR1 MNHNS and CDR2 SASEGT. Trimming pared 6 bases from V and 8 bases from J, leaving 13 bases between. CDR3 bases: TGTGCCAGCAGGTCGGGGGTAGCCGAAGCTTTCTTT. This sequence encodes CASRSGVAEAFF.